Below, 5 T cell receptor beta chains from the same sample are listed, as sequenced in a study of blood T cells in healthy people across ages. With a J-beta primer mix and a sample-barcoded 5' primer, a second PCR ran 7 to 11 cycles. A single record per CDR3 protein comes from TCRdb applying MiXCR to the 5' RACE reads. The sample includes roughly 860,000 distinct CDR3 sequences, around 62% of them seen just once. The sample taken for sequencing was blood. The origin of the receptors is a man younger than 45 in good health.

This clonotype has only a few counts. The chain couples TRBV15 to TRBJ2-7; D gene unclear. V dropped 4 bases and J dropped 1 base, with 14 bases sitting between them. The CDR3 has 15 residues. Germline CDR1 is LNHNV and CDR2 is YYDKDF (reference sequence). The CDR3 reads CATSTETRNSYEQYF. CDR3 bases: TGTGCCACCAGCACGGAGACACGGAATTCCTACGAGCAGTACTTC.

This chain connects TRBV28 to TRBJ1-5; TRBD1 might be the D (6 bases). The V and J ends lost 7 bases and 0 bases respectively, with 19 bases between them. CDR1 MDHEN and CDR2 SYDVKM come from the germline V gene. The CDR3 runs 17 residues. The CDR3 loop reads CASIKGGGAFSNQPQHF. CDR3 DNA sequence: TGTGCCAGCATCAAAGGGGGGGGAGCGTTTAGCAATCAGCCCCAGCATTTT.

In its sample, this clonotype was seen a few times. V and J are TRBV29-1 and TRBJ2-3; TRBD1 matches 11 bases. V was clipped by 5 bases and J by 3 bases; unmatched bases: 4. The V gene's germline CDR1 is SQVTM and CDR2 ANQGSEA. The CDR3 contains 14 residues. The CDR3 loop is CSVRDRGMTDTQYF. The DNA of the CDR3 is TGCAGCGTTCGGGACAGGGGGATGACAGATACGCAGTATTTT.

The rearrangement joins TRBV12-3 or TRBV12-4 to TRBJ2-7, with a tentative D call TRBD1 (6 bases). The CDR3 runs 13 residues. Trimming pared 4 bases from V and 2 bases from J, leaving 9 bases between. The CDR3 coding sequence is TGTGCCAGCAGTTCGAGGACAGCCTACGAGCAGTACTTC. Amino acids: CASSSRTAYEQYF.

The chain has TRBV20-1 and TRBJ2-1; 11 nucleotides line up with TRBD2. The V and J ends lost 6 bases and 4 bases, in that order; junction bases with no gene match: 8. Germline V gives CDR1 DFQATT, CDR2 SNEGSKA (reference sequence). There are 15 residues in the CDR3. The CDR3 sequence: CSAAPASGGYNEQFF. CDR3 nucleotides: TGCAGTGCAGCGCCCGCTAGCGGGGGGTACAATGAGCAGTTCTTC.